The sequence of this TCR beta chain was determined in a study of T-cell reconstitution after alpha-beta-depleted transplantation in children. Findings of the study overall: T-cell numbers and diversity one year post-transplant derived largely from freshly generated T cells. In patients about two months after transplant, alpha-beta T cells reportedly arose from several hundred expanded graft clones.

Preparation of the TCRbeta library was carried out with unique molecular identifiers. TCRdb re-analysed the PCR reads in MiXCR, keeping a single row per CDR3 protein. This sample carries a few hundred thousand distinct CDR3 sequences, roughly 7.8% of them seen once, and the ten largest clones take 8.5% to 9.5%. This clonotype was found many times. Its target is unknown. The sample in question was peripheral blood, obtained 360 days after TCRalphabeta/CD19-depleted stem cell transplant. The receptor was isolated from a female patient aged 2-15 years who had a stem cell transplant for Fanconi anemia, so the T cells may come from the graft donor.

CDR3 region: CASSLGANSHEQYF. The CDR3 DNA sequence: TGCGCCAGCAGCTTGGGAGCTAATTCCCACGAGCAGTACTTC. The chain couples TRBV5-1 to TRBJ2-7; D uncertain. CDR3 size: 14 residues. Trimming left V 0 bases short and J 5 bases short, with 12 bases between. CDR1 is SGHRS, CDR2 YFSETQ, per germline.